These 26 T cell receptor beta chains share one sample of origin, sequenced in a study of Ad26.COV2.S vaccination and SARS-CoV-2 variants. Treatment noted: some 20 received Ad26.COV2.S at low or high dose, single or two shots; 5 received placebo; per-sample allocation not given. The samples date from day 63 after the first vaccine or placebo injection. TCRdb's table, derived via immunoSEQ multiplex PCR, lists solely in-frame clones and lacks some. The data show around 450,000 clones, about nine tenths seen once. This specimen was peripheral blood, taken in a trial of Ad26.COV2.S vaccine versus placebo. These receptors originate from a person aged 18-60 years who received the Ad26.COV2.S COVID-19 vaccine or a placebo.

V is TRBV6-5 and J is TRBJ1-1; D is perhaps TRBD1 (5 bases). The germline gives CDR1 MNHEY, CDR2 SVGAGI. The CDR3 length is 14 residues. V lost 6 bases, J lost 5 bases, and 16 bases lay in between. The CDR3 loop is CASRRGAVGTEAFF. CDR3 coding DNA: TGTGCCAGCAGGCGAGGGGCTGTTGGGACTGAAGCTTTCTTT.

CDR3 loop: CASTSGIGVGELFF. In DNA, the CDR3 is TGTGCCAGTACCTCGGGAATTGGTGTCGGGGAGCTGTTTTTT. The chain uses TRBV18 and TRBJ2-2, with a weak D call TRBD2 (5 bases). With 9 bases removed from V and 7 bases from J, the gap between germline ends came to 18 bases. This CDR3 spans 14 amino acids. Looked up from germline, CDR1 is KGHSH and CDR2 is LQKENI.

The V gene is TRBV9, the J gene TRBJ2-1, with D maybe TRBD1 (6 bases). Between the trimmed V and J ends, which lost 0 bases and 6 bases, there was a span of 10 bases. There are 14 residues in the CDR3. Germline CDR1 reads SGDLS; CDR2 reads YYNGEE. The CDR3 region has the DNA TGTGCCAGCAGCGTAGAGATCAGGGGCAATGAGCAGTTCTTC. It is translated as CASSVEIRGNEQFF.

This clone was recorded only once. The chain has TRBV30 and TRBJ1-5; D unclear. V lost 1 base and J 0 bases, leaving 4 bases between the germline ends. Germline lookup yields CDR1 GTSNPN and CDR2 SVGIG (reference sequence). This CDR3 has 13 amino acids. DNA for the CDR3: TGTGCCTGGAGTGAACATAGCAATCAGCCCCAGCATTTT. This gives the protein CAWSEHSNQPQHF.

This chain connects TRBV28 to TRBJ2-1; D perhaps matches TRBD1 (6 bases). CDR3 size: 14 residues. Trimming took 1 base from V and 5 from J, leaving 9 bases between them. Germline CDR1 reads MDHEN; CDR2 reads SYDVKM. The chain's CDR3 is CASSLSRGNNEQFF. CDR3 coding DNA: TGTGCCAGCAGTTTATCGAGGGGGAACAATGAGCAGTTCTTC.

The chain joins TRBV9 to TRBJ2-1, with TRBD2 matching over 12 bases. CDR1 and CDR2 from the germline V gene are SGDLS and YYNGEE. The CDR3 has 16 amino acids. Unmatched junction bases numbered 8, after V lost 3 bases and J lost 7 bases. Here the CDR3 reads CASSAPTSGRLNEQFF. The DNA of the CDR3 is TGTGCCAGCAGCGCCCCGACTAGCGGGAGATTGAATGAGCAGTTCTTC.

V gene TRBV9 combines with J gene TRBJ2-3; D may be TRBD2 (6 bases). Trimming removed 4 bases at V and 0 bases at J, with 12 bases between. Germline V gives CDR1 SGDLS, CDR2 YYNGEE. The CDR3 runs to 15 residues. In DNA, the CDR3 is TGTGCCAGCAGCTTGGAGGGTAGGAGCACAGATACGCAGTATTTT. The encoded protein is CASSLEGRSTDTQYF. The entire variable domain, with the rest obtained from reference TRBV9 and TRBJ2-3, is as follows: DSGVTQTPKHLITATGQRVTLRCSPRSGDLSVYWYQQSLDQGLQFLIQYYNGEERAKGNILERFSAQQFPDLHSELNLSSLELGDSALYFCASSLEGRSTDTQYFGPGTRLTVL.

The J gene is TRBJ1-1, the V gene TRBV5-1, with D possibly TRBD1 on 5 matching bases. With 4 bases removed from V and 4 bases from J, the gap between germline ends came to 11 bases. The CDR3 length is 13 residues. CDR1 is SGHRS, CDR2 YFSETQ, per germline. The CDR3 coding sequence is TGCGCCAGCAGCCGACAGACCGGCACTGAAGCTTTCTTT. Its protein product is CASSRQTGTEAFF.

CDR3 sequence reads: CASSLDQGADTQYF. The CDR3 DNA follows: TGTGCCAGCAGCCTCGATCAGGGGGCAGATACGCAGTATTTT. This chain connects TRBV7-9 to TRBJ2-3, with 7 nucleotides matching TRBD1. Germline CDR1 reads SEHNR; CDR2 reads FQNEAQ (reference sequence). J lost 4 bases, V lost 5 bases, and 6 bases had no gene match. There are 14 residues in the CDR3. Together with reference TRBV7-9 and TRBJ2-3, the CDR3 gives the full variable domain: DTGVSQNPRHKITKRGQNVTFRCDPISEHNRLYWYRQTLGQGPEFLTYFQNEAQLEKSRLLSDRFSAERPKGSFSTLEIQRTEQGDSAMYLCASSLDQGADTQYFGPGTRLTVL.

This chain connects TRBV12-3 or TRBV12-4 to TRBJ2-5, with a possible D match to TRBD2 (5 bases). The CDR3 is made up of 13 amino acids. V was shortened by 5 bases and J by 5 bases, with 12 bases between the two germline ends. DNA of the CDR3: TGTGCCAGCAGTACCTGGACTTTTGAGACCCAGTACTTC. Its translation: CASSTWTFETQYF.

The CDR3 region has the DNA TGTGCCAGTAGTATAACGTATAACTATGGCTACACCTTC. Amino acids: CASSITYNYGYTF. This chain uses TRBV19 with TRBJ1-2; D not resolved. There are 13 residues in the CDR3. V dropped 2 bases and J dropped 1 base, with 5 bases sitting between them. Germline loops: CDR1 LNHDA, CDR2 SQIVND (reference sequence).

The rearrangement joins TRBV15 to TRBJ2-1; no clear D gene. Germline-derived CDR1 and CDR2 are LNHNV and YYDKDF (reference sequence). V was shortened by 1 base and J by 5 bases, with 9 bases between the two germline ends. The CDR3 is 14 residues long. The CDR3 DNA sequence: TGTGCCACCAGCAGAGGGTTAGATGACAATGAGCAGTTCTTC. Amino acids: CATSRGLDDNEQFF.

The CDR3 here is CASSLGGVSYSPLHF. The CDR3 nucleotides are TGTGCCAGCAGTTTAGGGGGAGTAAGCTATTCACCCCTCCACTTT. V gene TRBV28 combines with J gene TRBJ1-6; D perhaps matches TRBD1 (5 bases). CDR3 size: 15 residues. Between the trimmed V and J ends, which lost 2 bases and 8 bases, there was a span of 13 bases. The V gene's germline CDR1 is MDHEN and CDR2 SYDVKM.

In its sample, this clone was seen a few times. J is TRBJ2-7 and V is TRBV5-4, with D uncertain. V was shortened by 1 base and J by 5 bases, with 13 bases between the two germline ends. CDR1 is SGHNT, CDR2 YYREEE, per germline (reference sequence). The CDR3 runs to 14 residues. In nucleotides, the CDR3 is TGTGCCAGCAGCTTGTCAAGGCTGGGGAACGAGCAGTACTTC. Translated, it gives CASSLSRLGNEQYF.

The chain links TRBV27 to TRBJ2-3; D gene ambiguous. From germline, CDR1 is MNHEY and CDR2 SMNVEV (reference sequence). CDR3 length equals 13 residues. V was shortened by 6 bases and J by 4 bases, with 11 bases between the two germline ends. The CDR3 DNA reads TGTGCCAGCAGGGACGACGTATCAGATACGCAGTATTTT. Residues: CASRDDVSDTQYF.

The chain recombines TRBV5-4 with TRBJ1-4; 8 positions match TRBD1. Unmatched junction bases numbered 7, after V lost 4 bases and J lost 8 bases. The CDR3 sequence is 14 residues long. Germline loops: CDR1 SGHNT, CDR2 YYREEE (reference sequence). The CDR3 region has the DNA TGTGCCAGCAGCACGCCGGGACAGGCCGAAAAACTGTTTTTT. This sequence encodes CASSTPGQAEKLFF.

The rearrangement uses TRBV2 and TRBJ1-6; weak D call: TRBD1 (5 bases). The V gene lost 5 bases and the J gene lost 8 bases, with 13 bases spanning the gap. The CDR3 runs to 14 residues. Germline values: CDR1 SNHLY, CDR2 FYNNEI. The CDR3 DNA reads TGTGCCAGCAGTAGTTGGGGGTCGCATTCACCCCTCCACTTT. It yields the protein CASSSWGSHSPLHF. Full variable domain (outside the CDR3, taken from reference TRBV2 and TRBJ1-6): EPEVTQTPSHQVTQMGQEVILRCVPISNHLYFYWYRQILGQKVEFLVSFYNNEISEKSEIFDDQFSVERPDGSNFTLKIRSTKLEDSAMYFCASSSWGSHSPLHFGNGTRLTVT.

A single count supports this clone. J is TRBJ1-5 and V is TRBV6-6, with D possibly matching TRBD1 (6 bases). Between the trimmed V and J ends, which lost 2 bases and 7 bases, there was a span of 15 bases. The CDR3 loop spans 15 amino acids. Germline CDR1 and CDR2: MNHNY and SVGAGI (reference sequence). CDR3 DNA sequence: TGTGCCAGCAGTTACGAGGGCTCACAGGGACAGCCCCAGCATTTT. It specifies CASSYEGSQGQPQHF.

The rearrangement joins TRBV7-2 to TRBJ2-6, with a possible D match to TRBD2 (6 bases). The germline V gene has CDR1 SGHTA and CDR2 FQGNSA. There are 15 residues in the CDR3. V shed 3 bases and J shed 4 bases, with 10 bases lying between them. The CDR3 DNA is TGTGCCAGCAGCTTCGGGACTTCCGGGGCCAACGTCCTGACTTTC. This encodes CASSFGTSGANVLTF.

This clone was detected only once. V gene TRBV7-2 combines with J gene TRBJ2-7; tentatively, D is TRBD1 or TRBD2 (5 bases each). The CDR3 totals 13 residues. Per the germline V gene, CDR1 is SGHTA and CDR2 is FQGNSA. The V end was cut by 0 bases, the J end by 4 bases, with 7 bases between. The CDR3 protein is CASSLAGPYEQYF. The CDR3 DNA is TGTGCCAGCAGCTTAGCGGGACCTTACGAGCAGTACTTC.

V and J are TRBV28 and TRBJ1-3, with 9 bases fitting TRBD1. The CDR3 has 15 amino acids. Germline V lookup: CDR1 MDHEN, CDR2 SYDVKM. V lost 2 bases and J lost 2; bases outside the gene matches: 1. CDR3 DNA sequence: TGTGCCAGCAGTTTAGGGGACAGGGCTGGAAACACCATATATTTT. Translation: CASSLGDRAGNTIYF.

A remark on this clone: A junction boundary mismatches the germline segment, possibly from a read error. This chain joins TRBV6-1 and TRBJ1-2; tentatively, D is TRBD1 (5 bases). Germline CDR1 MNHNS, CDR2 SASEGT. This CDR3 region has 14 residues. The CDR3 region has the DNA TGTGCCAGCAGGGAAGGGTCAGGGCACCAAGGCTACACCTTC. Its protein product is CASREGSGHQGYTF.

This CDR3 is CASSQTPGTQYF. The CDR3 DNA sequence: TGTGCCAGCAGTCAGACCCCAGGTACGCAGTATTTT. The chain couples TRBV6-2 or TRBV6-3 to TRBJ2-3, with D unresolved. Germline CDR1 MNHEY, CDR2 SVGEGT. This CDR3 spans 12 amino acids. Trimming removed 5 bases from V and 8 bases from J, with 11 bases in between.

This sequence joins TRBV7-3 and TRBJ2-3; D call uncertain. The CDR3 is 16 amino acids. The ends were cut back, 2 bases at V and 3 bases at J, with 15 bases in the middle. Germline V gene data show CDR1 as SGHTA and CDR2 as FQGTGA. For the CDR3, the DNA is TGTGCCAGCAGCTTATACCCAAGTGGGGAAACAGATACGCAGTATTTT. It yields the protein CASSLYPSGETDTQYF.

The chain links TRBV29-1 to TRBJ2-7; 13 nucleotides agree with TRBD2. Germline loops: CDR1 SQVTM, CDR2 ANQGSEA. J was trimmed by 9 bases and V by 6 bases; bases with no gene match: 11. The CDR3 covers 14 residues. Here the CDR3 reads CSVELAGGSFGQYF. CDR3 DNA: TGCAGCGTCGAACTAGCGGGAGGGAGTTTTGGGCAGTACTTC.

This chain joins TRBV2 and TRBJ2-1; TRBD1 agrees at 8 bases. V lost 6 bases and J lost 2; bases outside the gene matches: 6. Germline loops: CDR1 SNHLY, CDR2 FYNNEI. The CDR3 runs to 15 residues. The CDR3 nucleotides read TGTGCCAGCAGCGGATCAGGGGGCCCCTACAATGAGCAGTTCTTC. It encodes CASSGSGGPYNEQFF.